The 21 T cell receptor beta chains listed next were all sequenced from one sample in a study of shared clonotypes between healthy human individuals. The table came from immunoSEQ multiplex PCR; TCRdb's copy has only in-frame clones and leaves some out. The table includes about 2.4 million clones, approximately 94% detected once. Sequencing was carried out using naive CD4+ T cells from PBMCs. Subset of the sample: CD45RA+ positively selected. The receptor source for this set is a man aged 18 to 29 in good health. Some clones in this sample may be carry-over from other donors' samples.

This clone was counted a single time. The V call is TRBV4-3, the J call TRBJ2-3; 7 nucleotides agree with TRBD1. The trim removed 1 base at V and 7 bases at J, leaving 23 bases unmatched. Germline V CDR1 and CDR2: LGHNA, YSLEER. The CDR3 runs 20 residues. CDR3 bases: TGCGCCAGCAGCCAAGCAACAGGGGTTGGTCCGGCAGTTCAAATGAATACGCAGTATTTT. Its translation is CASSQATGVGPAVQMNTQYF.

The chain recombines TRBV6-6 with TRBJ1-2; D not resolved. Per the germline V gene, CDR1 is MNHNY and CDR2 is SVGAGI (reference sequence). The germline V and J ends were trimmed by 6 bases and 5 bases, with 16 bases remaining between them. The CDR3 totals 14 residues. The CDR3 DNA reads TGTGCCAGCAGGACGGGCGTCGGCGGGTATGGCTACACCTTC. Translation: CASRTGVGGYGYTF.

This clone was counted between two and nine times. The chain has TRBV29-1 and TRBJ1-1, with D perhaps matching TRBD1 (5 bases). V gave up 3 bases and J gave up 0 bases, with 8 bases separating them. From germline, CDR1 is SQVTM and CDR2 ANQGSEA. CDR3 length: 13 residues. The CDR3 sequence is CSVEGPMNTEAFF. For the CDR3, the DNA is TGCAGCGTTGAGGGACCCATGAACACTGAAGCTTTCTTT.

The chain combines TRBV6-5 with TRBJ1-5; D call uncertain. V lost 2 bases, J lost 5 bases, and 7 bases lay in between. The germline V gene has CDR1 MNHEY and CDR2 SVGAGI. The CDR3 has 13 residues. DNA for the CDR3: TGTGCCAGCAGTTACGGTCGGCATCAGCCCCAGCATTTT. Protein: CASSYGRHQPQHF.

V gene TRBV10-2 combines with J gene TRBJ2-7, with unresolved D. The CDR3 is 12 residues long. Trimming left V 5 bases short and J 7 bases short, with 12 bases between. Per the germline V gene, CDR1 is WSHSY and CDR2 is SAAADI. The CDR3 is CASSHPGEEQYF. Here the CDR3 DNA reads TGCGCCAGCAGTCACCCGGGCGAGGAGCAGTACTTC.

CDR3 DNA: TGTGCCAGCAGCTTAGAGGTGACTTACGGCGTCGGGGAGCTGTTTTTT. As protein: CASSLEVTYGVGELFF. The genes are TRBV7-6 and TRBJ2-2, with D uncertain. V lost 1 base, J lost 7 bases, and 16 bases lay in between. The CDR3 runs 16 residues. Germline V gene data show CDR1 as SGHVS and CDR2 as FNYEAQ. Using reference TRBV7-6 and TRBJ2-2 for the parts outside the CDR3, the full variable domain is GAGVSQSPRYKVTKRGQDVALRCDPISGHVSLYWYRQALGQGPEFLTYFNYEAQQDKSGLPNDRFSAERPEGSISTLTIQRTEQRDSAMYRCASSLEVTYGVGELFFGEGSRLTVL.

This clone showed up just once. The CDR3, as DNA: TGTGCCAGCAGCTTAACTAGCGTCTCTGGAAACACCATATATTTT. Translating gives CASSLTSVSGNTIYF. J is TRBJ1-3 and V is TRBV7-2, with unresolved D. CDR3 length: 15 amino acids. V was trimmed by 2 bases and J by 0 bases, leaving 8 bases between them. Germline loops: CDR1 SGHTA, CDR2 FQGNSA.

The V and J genes are TRBV25-1 and TRBJ1-6; D possibly corresponds to TRBD1 (6 bases). This CDR3 region has 15 residues. V was shortened by 3 bases and J by 9 bases, with 15 bases between the two germline ends. Germline V gives CDR1 MGHDK, CDR2 SYGVNS. For the CDR3, the DNA is TGTGCCAGCAGTGATTTGGGGCAGGGGACTTCACCCCTCCACTTT. It is translated as CASSDLGQGTSPLHF.

This rearrangement joins TRBV28 to TRBJ2-3; TRBD2 agrees at 9 bases. This CDR3 is built from 14 residues. V gave up 5 bases and J gave up 3 bases; unmatched junction bases: 3. The germline V gene encodes CDR1 MDHEN and CDR2 SYDVKM. The CDR3 region is CASSPGLATDTQYF. CDR3 in DNA: TGTGCCAGCAGTCCGGGACTAGCAACAGATACGCAGTATTTT.

Details on this clone: Other DNA sequences in this sample translate to the same CDR3. The rearrangement links TRBV30 to TRBJ2-5; no clear D gene. This CDR3 spans 11 amino acids. Trimming took off 2 bases at V and 3 bases at J, with 4 bases between the two ends. Germline values: CDR1 GTSNPN, CDR2 SVGIG (reference sequence). The CDR3 DNA is TGTGCCTGGAGTAGGGAAGAGACCCAGTACTTC. Translation gives CAWSREETQYF.

This sequence joins TRBV5-6 and TRBJ1-2; unclear D gene. There are 12 residues in the CDR3. CDR1 and CDR2 from the germline V gene are SGHDT and YYEEEE. V lost 4 bases to trimming and J lost 3 bases, with 7 bases between them. CDR3 amino acids: CASSTDDYGYTF. The DNA of the CDR3 is TGTGCCAGCAGCACGGACGACTATGGCTACACCTTC.

About this clone: Other nucleotide sequences from this sample produce the same CDR3. The chain employs TRBV28 and TRBJ1-2; the match to TRBD1 covers 9 bases. V lost 3 bases, J lost 4 bases, and 3 bases stayed unmatched. Germline V CDR1 and CDR2: MDHEN, SYDVKM. The CDR3 is 14 amino acids. CDR3 residues: CASSLGTGSYGYTF. CDR3 coding DNA: TGTGCCAGCAGTTTGGGGACAGGGTCCTATGGCTACACCTTC.

The chain links TRBV6-1 to TRBJ1-2; D gene uncertain. Trimming shortened V by 2 bases and J by 4 bases, and 11 bases separated the two germline ends. The CDR3 is 14 residues long. Germline V gives CDR1 MNHNS, CDR2 SASEGT. CDR3 bases: TGTGCCAGCAGTGAAATATTCAGACTCTATGGCTACACCTTC. Protein product: CASSEIFRLYGYTF.

V usage is TRBV7-2 and J usage is TRBJ2-7; TRBD1 matches at 8 bases. Trimming took 5 bases from V and 0 from J; bases not matched to a gene: 3. CDR1 is SGHTA, CDR2 FQGNSA, per germline. The CDR3 is 14 amino acids. The DNA for the CDR3 is TGTGCCAGCAGCCAACAGGGGGTCTCCTACGAGCAGTACTTC. Residues: CASSQQGVSYEQYF.

J is TRBJ2-7 and V is TRBV4-3; D is unresolved. Germline V gives CDR1 LGHNA, CDR2 YSLEER. Deletions cut 0 bases from V and 2 bases from J, with 11 bases between. The length of the CDR3 is 15 residues. CDR3 loop: CASSQEYTQPYEQYF. The CDR3 region has the DNA TGCGCCAGCAGCCAAGAGTACACACAGCCCTACGAGCAGTACTTC.

This chain uses TRBV29-1 with TRBJ2-3; TRBD2 matches 7 bases. This CDR3 has 13 amino acids. The V segment lost 2 bases and the J segment 2 bases; nucleotides outside the gene matches: 1. The germline V gene has CDR1 SQVTM and CDR2 ANQGSEA. The CDR3 DNA is TGCAGCGTTGAACTAGCGGCCACAGATACGCAGTATTTT. Translating gives CSVELAATDTQYF.

The chain combines TRBV7-2 with TRBJ1-1; tentatively, D is TRBD1 (5 bases). With 1 base removed from V and 9 bases from J, the gap between germline ends came to 12 bases. Germline V gene data show CDR1 as SGHTA and CDR2 as FQGNSA. The CDR3 length is 13 residues. This chain's CDR3 is CASSLGWQGKAFF. The CDR3 DNA reads as TGTGCCAGCAGCTTAGGGTGGCAGGGAAAAGCTTTCTTT. The variable domain in full, completed from reference TRBV7-2 and TRBJ1-1, reads GAGVSQSPSNKVTEKGKDVELRCDPISGHTALYWYRQSLGQGLEFLIYFQGNSAPDKSGLPSDRFSAERTGGSVSTLTIQRTQQEDSAVYLCASSLGWQGKAFFGQGTRLTVV.

The chain recombines TRBV6-5 with TRBJ2-2; perhaps D is TRBD1 or TRBD2 (5 bases each). The ends were cut back, 0 bases at V and 4 bases at J, with 12 bases in the middle. CDR1 MNHEY and CDR2 SVGAGI come from the germline V gene. This CDR3 is 16 amino acids long. The CDR3 spells CASSYSRGKGTGELFF. CDR3 sequence (DNA): TGTGCCAGCAGTTACTCGAGGGGAAAAGGCACCGGGGAGCTGTTTTTT.

V usage is TRBV5-1 and J usage is TRBJ2-7, with D unclear. Germline V gene lookup returns CDR1 SGHRS and CDR2 YFSETQ. The CDR3 runs to 15 residues. V lost 0 bases to trimming and J lost 3 bases, with 13 bases between them. Here the CDR3 reads CASSLAGGMNYEQYF. CDR3 nucleotides: TGCGCCAGCAGCTTGGCCGGCGGAATGAACTACGAGCAGTACTTC.

Only a few counts were recorded for this clone. The same CDR3 can be traced to other DNA sequences in this sample. The V call is TRBV9, the J call TRBJ2-3, with D unclear. V was pared by 0 bases and J by 2 bases, with 1 base between. CDR1 and CDR2 (germline): SGDLS, YYNGEE. The CDR3 length is 12 residues. The CDR3 region has the DNA TGTGCCAGCAGCGTAGACACAGATACGCAGTATTTT. It codes for CASSVDTDTQYF.

V usage is TRBV6-5 and J usage is TRBJ2-2; D gene ambiguous. CDR3 size: 15 residues. Germline CDR1 is MNHEY and CDR2 is SVGAGI. Trimming removed 4 bases at V and 5 bases at J, with 14 bases between. The CDR3: CASSSLNRLTGELFF. In DNA form, the CDR3 reads TGTGCCAGCAGTTCATTGAACCGACTGACCGGGGAGCTGTTTTTT.